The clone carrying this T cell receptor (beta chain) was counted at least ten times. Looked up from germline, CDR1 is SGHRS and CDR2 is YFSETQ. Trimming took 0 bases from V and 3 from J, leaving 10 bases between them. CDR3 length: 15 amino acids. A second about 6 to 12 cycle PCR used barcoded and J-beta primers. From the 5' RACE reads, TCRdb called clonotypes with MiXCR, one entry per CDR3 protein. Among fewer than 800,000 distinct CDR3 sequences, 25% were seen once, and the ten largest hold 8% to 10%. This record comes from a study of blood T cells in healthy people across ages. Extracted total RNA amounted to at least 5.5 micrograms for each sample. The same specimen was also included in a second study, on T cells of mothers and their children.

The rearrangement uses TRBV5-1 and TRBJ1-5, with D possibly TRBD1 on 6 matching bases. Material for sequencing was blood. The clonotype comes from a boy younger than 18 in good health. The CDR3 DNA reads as TGCGCCAGCAGCTTGGGTGGGGACACCAATCAGCCCCAGCATTTT. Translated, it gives CASSLGGDTNQPQHF.